This is a list of T cell receptor beta chains from one sample in a study of long-term antiretroviral therapy in people with HIV. Repertoires were generated with immunoSEQ multiplex PCR, while TCRdb's copy carries only in-frame clones and drops some. The sample comprises approximately 33,000 clones, about four fifths of which are singletons, and roughly 8.6% rests with the top ten. Material: unsorted PBMCs, obtained 0.4 years before starting antiretroviral therapy. These receptors were taken from a man aged 18 to 30 with HIV. CDR3s include the opening cysteine and the closing phenylalanine or tryptophan. D genes are given only for firm matches. The listing skips clone size in some rows; elsewhere it reads once, few, many or a size class.

d_call clone_size j_call v_call cdr3_aa cdr3_nt
TRBD2 . TRBJ2-1 TRBV28 CASLGLAGHSYNEQFF TGTGCCAGCCTTGGACTAGCTGGTCACTCCTACAATGAGCAGTTCTTC
TRBD2 . TRBJ2-7 TRBV18 CASSIRLAGDTSYEQYF TGTGCCAGCTCAATTCGACTAGCGGGGGATACAAGCTACGAGCAGTACTTC
TRBD1 few TRBJ1-1 TRBV28 CASSLPTGGGTEAFF TGTGCCAGCAGTCTCCCAACAGGGGGAGGCACTGAAGCTTTCTTT
. . TRBJ1-3 TRBV7-9 CASSSHRTAFLGNTIYF TGTGCCAGCAGCTCCCACAGGACGGCCTTCTTGGGAAACACCATATATTTT
. . TRBJ2-7 TRBV18 CASSPPSRASYEQYF TGTGCCAGCTCACCACCGTCCAGAGCCTCCTACGAGCAGTACTTC
. . TRBJ2-7 TRBV4-2 CASSQDWGFYEQYF TGTGCCAGCAGCCAAGATTGGGGCTTTTACGAGCAGTACTTC
TRBD1 . TRBJ1-4 TRBV5-1 CASSRSTGTNEKLFF TGCGCCAGCAGCCGATCGACAGGGACTAATGAAAAACTGTTTTTT
. . TRBJ2-1 TRBV5-1 CASSLSSYNEQFF TGCGCCAGCAGCCTGAGCTCCTACAATGAGCAGTTCTTC
. . TRBJ2-3 TRBV7-2 CASSSLGTDTQYF TGTGCCAGCAGCTCACTAGGCACAGATACGCAGTATTTT
. . TRBJ1-4 TRBV10-3 CAISEFSHPNEKLFF TGTGCCATCAGTGAGTTCTCACACCCTAATGAAAAACTGTTTTTT
. . TRBJ2-7 TRBV12-5 CASGLVLGQPFYEQYF TGTGCTAGTGGTTTGGTACTTGGACAGCCATTTTACGAGCAGTACTTC
. . TRBJ2-1 TRBV28 CASSLPAGPWEQFF TGTGCCAGCAGTCTACCGGCGGGGCCGTGGGAGCAGTTCTTC
TRBD2 . TRBJ2-7 TRBV28 CASTRLAGEGEQYF TGTGCCAGCACCAGACTAGCGGGAGAGGGCGAGCAGTACTTC
. . TRBJ2-3 TRBV10-1 CASSDRGGTDTQYF TGCGCCAGCAGTGATAGAGGGGGTACAGATACGCAGTATTTT
. . TRBJ2-7 TRBV7-8 CASSPLQGRAYEQYF TGTGCCAGCAGCCCACTACAGGGTAGGGCTTACGAGCAGTACTTC
. . TRBJ2-1 TRBV15 CATSREREYNEQFF TGTGCCACCAGCAGAGAGCGGGAATACAATGAGCAGTTCTTC